This T cell receptor beta chain was profiled in a study of T cells in Graves' hyperthyroidism and ophthalmopathy. This CDR3 is 15 amino acids long. The V and J ends lost 3 bases and 6 bases respectively, with 15 bases between them. Germline-derived CDR1 and CDR2 are SNHLY and FYNNEI. It was RNA transcripts that yielded the amplified TCR beta CDR3 regions. During a first-round RT-PCR of the TCR CDR3, the HTBI primer set was used. TCRdb analysed the multiplex PCR reads with MiXCR anew, one entry per CDR3 protein. Of 90,000 to 120,000 distinct CDR3 sequences in the sample, about 16% were seen once. Across 18 months, stable Graves' hyperthyroidism was marked by no progression to ophthalmopathy.

The receptor was derived from a woman between 45 and 65 years old with Graves' hyperthyroidism. The chain employs TRBV2 and TRBJ2-1; no clear D gene. Sequencing was done on a sample of blood. The CDR3 bases are TGTGCCAGCAGTGAGAACAGAGAGCGTGGCAATGAGCAGTTCTTC. Translation gives CASSENRERGNEQFF.